This TCR beta chain was recovered during a study of cytomegalovirus exposure and HLA in healthy donors. TCRdb's table, derived via immunoSEQ multiplex PCR, lists solely in-frame clones and lacks some. The table lists 150,000 to 180,000 clones, less than 90% of them singletons, with 20% to 25% in the top ten. V lost 5 bases and J 7 bases, leaving 21 bases between the germline ends. Germline-derived CDR1 and CDR2 are SSHAT and FNYEAQ (reference sequence). This CDR3 has 16 residues. Sequencing used PBMCs. The V and J genes are TRBV7-7 and TRBJ1-5, with a tentative D call TRBD1 (5 bases). The receptor's source is a young man in good health and CMV-seropositive. This chain's CDR3 is CASSPSRVRGGQPQHF. For the CDR3, the DNA is TGTGCCAGCAGCCCAAGTCGGGTCCGCGGGGGACAGCCCCAGCATTTT.